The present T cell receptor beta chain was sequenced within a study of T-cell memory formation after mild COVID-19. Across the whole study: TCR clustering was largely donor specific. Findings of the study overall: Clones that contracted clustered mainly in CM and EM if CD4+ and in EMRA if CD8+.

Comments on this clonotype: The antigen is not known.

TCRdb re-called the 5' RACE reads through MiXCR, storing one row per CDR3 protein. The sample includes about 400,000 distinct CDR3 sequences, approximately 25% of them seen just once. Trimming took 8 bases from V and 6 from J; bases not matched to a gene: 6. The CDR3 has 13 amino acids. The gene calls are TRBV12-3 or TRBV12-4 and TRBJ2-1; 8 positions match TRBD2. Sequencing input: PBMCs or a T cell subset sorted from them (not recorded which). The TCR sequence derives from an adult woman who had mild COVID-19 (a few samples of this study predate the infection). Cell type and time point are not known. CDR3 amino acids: CASSAGGGNEQFF. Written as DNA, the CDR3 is TGTGCCAGCTCGGCGGGAGGAGGCAATGAGCAGTTCTTC.